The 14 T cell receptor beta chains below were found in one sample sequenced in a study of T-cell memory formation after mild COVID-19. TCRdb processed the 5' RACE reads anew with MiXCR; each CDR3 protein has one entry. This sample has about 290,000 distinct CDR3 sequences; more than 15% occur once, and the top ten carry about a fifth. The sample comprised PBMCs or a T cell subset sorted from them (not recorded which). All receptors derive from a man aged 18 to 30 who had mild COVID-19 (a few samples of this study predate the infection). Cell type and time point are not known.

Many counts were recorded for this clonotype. The CDR3 sequence: CASSQVRETQYF. CDR3 bases: TGTGCCAGCAGCCAAGTCAGGGAGACCCAGTACTTC. The V gene is TRBV3-1, the J gene TRBJ2-5; no clear D. V was cut by 1 base and J by 5 bases, with 5 bases left in between. The CDR3 is made up of 12 amino acids. Germline V CDR1 and CDR2: LGHDT, YNNKEL (reference sequence).

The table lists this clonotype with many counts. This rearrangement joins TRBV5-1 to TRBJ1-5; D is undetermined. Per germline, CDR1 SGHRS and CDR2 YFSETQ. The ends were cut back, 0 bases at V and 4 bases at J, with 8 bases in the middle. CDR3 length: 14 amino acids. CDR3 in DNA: TGCGCCAGCAGCTTGGGCCCATCGAATCAGCCCCAGCATTTT. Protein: CASSLGPSNQPQHF.

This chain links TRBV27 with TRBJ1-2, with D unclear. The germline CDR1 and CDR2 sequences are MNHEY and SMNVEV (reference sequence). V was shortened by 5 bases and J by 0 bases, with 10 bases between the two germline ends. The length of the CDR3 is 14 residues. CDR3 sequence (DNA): TGTGCCAGCAGTCTTACAGTCACTAACTATGGCTACACCTTC. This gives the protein CASSLTVTNYGYTF.

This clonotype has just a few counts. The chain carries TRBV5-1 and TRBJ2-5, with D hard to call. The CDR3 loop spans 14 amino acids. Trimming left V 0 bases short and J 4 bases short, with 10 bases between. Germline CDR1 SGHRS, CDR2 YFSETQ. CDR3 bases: TGCGCCAGCAGCTTGGCCGGAGCTTCAGAGACCCAGTACTTC. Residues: CASSLAGASETQYF.

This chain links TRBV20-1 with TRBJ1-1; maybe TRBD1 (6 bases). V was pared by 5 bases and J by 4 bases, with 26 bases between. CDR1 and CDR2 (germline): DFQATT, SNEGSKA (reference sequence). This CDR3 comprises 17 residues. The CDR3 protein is CSAARGWGAPLGTEAFF. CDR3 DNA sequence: TGCAGTGCTGCCCGAGGGTGGGGGGCACCCCTGGGCACTGAAGCTTTCTTT.

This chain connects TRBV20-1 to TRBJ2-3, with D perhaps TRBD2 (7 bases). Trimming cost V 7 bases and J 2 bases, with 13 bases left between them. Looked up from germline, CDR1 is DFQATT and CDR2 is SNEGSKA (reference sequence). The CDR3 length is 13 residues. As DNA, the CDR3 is TGCAGTGGGGAGGGGGGACTCACAGATACGCAGTATTTT. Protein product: CSGEGGLTDTQYF.

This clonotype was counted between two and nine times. As DNA, the CDR3 is TGTGCCACTCTCCGGACCCAGGGAACTGAAGCTTTCTTT. It encodes CATLRTQGTEAFF. The rearrangement joins TRBV12-3 or TRBV12-4 to TRBJ1-1; D is possibly TRBD1 (5 bases). Trimming removed 10 bases at V and 5 bases at J, with 17 bases between. The CDR3 totals 13 residues.

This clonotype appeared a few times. As DNA, the CDR3 is TGTGCCAGCAGCCCTCGGGGACTGCCCTACGAGCAGTACTTC. Translating gives CASSPRGLPYEQYF. This rearrangement joins TRBV7-6 to TRBJ2-7, with a tentative D call TRBD2 (6 bases). Trimming left V 5 bases short and J 2 bases short, with 13 bases between. The CDR3 runs 14 residues. From germline, CDR1 is SGHVS and CDR2 FNYEAQ.

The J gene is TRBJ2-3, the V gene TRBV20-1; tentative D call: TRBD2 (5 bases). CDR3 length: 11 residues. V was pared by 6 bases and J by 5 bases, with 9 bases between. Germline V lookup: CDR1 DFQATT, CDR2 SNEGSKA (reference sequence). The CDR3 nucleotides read TGCAGTGCCAGACTACTAGATACGCAGTATTTT. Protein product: CSARLLDTQYF.

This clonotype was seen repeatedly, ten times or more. DNA of the CDR3: TGTGCCAGCAGCTCTTCCGATACGCAGTATTTT. This sequence encodes CASSSSDTQYF. The chain is built from TRBV11-2 and TRBJ2-3; no firm D call. Trimming cost V 4 bases and J 6 bases, with 5 bases left between them. Per the germline V gene, CDR1 is SGHAT and CDR2 is FQNNGV. The CDR3 runs 11 residues. Combining the CDR3 with reference TRBV11-2 and TRBJ2-3 gives the whole variable domain EAGVAQSPRYKIIEKRQSVAFWCNPISGHATLYWYQQILGQGPKLLIQFQNNGVVDDSQLPKDRFSAERLKGVDSTLKIQPAKLEDSAVYLCASSSSDTQYFGPGTRLTVL.

The CDR3: CASSQELGFSGNTIYF. DNA of the CDR3: TGCGCCAGCAGCCAAGAGCTCGGATTCTCTGGAAACACCATATATTTT. The chain links TRBV4-3 to TRBJ1-3; D gene unclear. The ends were cut back, 0 bases at V and 0 bases at J, with 9 bases in the middle. Germline CDR1 and CDR2: LGHNA and YSLEER. This CDR3 has 16 residues.

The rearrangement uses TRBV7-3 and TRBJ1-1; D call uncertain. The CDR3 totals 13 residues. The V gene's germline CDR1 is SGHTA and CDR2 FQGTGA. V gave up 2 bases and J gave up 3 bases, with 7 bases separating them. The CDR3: CASSLQVYTEAFF. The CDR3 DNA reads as TGTGCCAGCAGCTTACAGGTATACACTGAAGCTTTCTTT.

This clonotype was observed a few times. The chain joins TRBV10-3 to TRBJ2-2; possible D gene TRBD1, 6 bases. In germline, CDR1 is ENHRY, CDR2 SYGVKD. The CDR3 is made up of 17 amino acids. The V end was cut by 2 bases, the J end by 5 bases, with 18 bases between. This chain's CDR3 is CAISEQRPGHLTGELFF. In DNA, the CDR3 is TGTGCCATCAGTGAGCAACGGCCGGGACATTTGACCGGGGAGCTGTTTTTT.

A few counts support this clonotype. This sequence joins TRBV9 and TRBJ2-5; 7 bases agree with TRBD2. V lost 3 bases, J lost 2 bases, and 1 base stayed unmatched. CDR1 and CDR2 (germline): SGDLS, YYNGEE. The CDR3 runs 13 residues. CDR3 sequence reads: CASSGGGQETQYF. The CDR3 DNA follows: TGTGCCAGCAGCGGGGGGGGTCAAGAGACCCAGTACTTC. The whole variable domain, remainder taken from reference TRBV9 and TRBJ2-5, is DSGVTQTPKHLITATGQRVTLRCSPRSGDLSVYWYQQSLDQGLQFLIQYYNGEERAKGNILERFSAQQFPDLHSELNLSSLELGDSALYFCASSGGGQETQYFGPGTRLLVL.